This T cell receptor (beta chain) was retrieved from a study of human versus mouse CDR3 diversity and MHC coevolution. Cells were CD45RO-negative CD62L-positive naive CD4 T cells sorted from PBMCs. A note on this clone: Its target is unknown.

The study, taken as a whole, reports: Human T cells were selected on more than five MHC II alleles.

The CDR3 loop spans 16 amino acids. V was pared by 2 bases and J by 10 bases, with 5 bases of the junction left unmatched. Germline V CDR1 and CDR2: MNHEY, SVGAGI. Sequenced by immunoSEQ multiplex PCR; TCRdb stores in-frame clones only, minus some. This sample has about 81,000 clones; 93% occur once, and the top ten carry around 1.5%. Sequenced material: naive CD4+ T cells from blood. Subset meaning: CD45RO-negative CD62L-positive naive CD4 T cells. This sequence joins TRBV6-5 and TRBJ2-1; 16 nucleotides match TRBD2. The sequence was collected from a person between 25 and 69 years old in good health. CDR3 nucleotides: TGTGCCAGCAGTTACGGGACTAGCGGGAGGGCACAGGAGCAGTTCTTC. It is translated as CASSYGTSGRAQEQFF.